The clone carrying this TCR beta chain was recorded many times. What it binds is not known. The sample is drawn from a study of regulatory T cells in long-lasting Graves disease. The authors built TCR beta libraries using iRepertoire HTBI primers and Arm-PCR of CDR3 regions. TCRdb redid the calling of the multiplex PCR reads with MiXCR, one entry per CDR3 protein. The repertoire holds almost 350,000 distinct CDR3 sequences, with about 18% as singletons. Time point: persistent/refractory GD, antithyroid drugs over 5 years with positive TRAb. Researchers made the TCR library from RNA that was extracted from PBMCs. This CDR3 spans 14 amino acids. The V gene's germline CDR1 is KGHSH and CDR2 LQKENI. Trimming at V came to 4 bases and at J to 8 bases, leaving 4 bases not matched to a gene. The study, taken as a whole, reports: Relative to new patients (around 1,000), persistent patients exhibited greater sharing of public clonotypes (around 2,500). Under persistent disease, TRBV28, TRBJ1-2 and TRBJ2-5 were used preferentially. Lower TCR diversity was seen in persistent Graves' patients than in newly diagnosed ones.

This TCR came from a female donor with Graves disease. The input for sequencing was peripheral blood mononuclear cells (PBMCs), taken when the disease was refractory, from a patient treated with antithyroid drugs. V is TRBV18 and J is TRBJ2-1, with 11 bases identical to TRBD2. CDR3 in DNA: TGTGCCAGCTCACGACTAGCGGGGATTGATGAGCAGTTCTTC. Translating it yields CASSRLAGIDEQFF.